This T cell receptor beta chain originates from a study of blood T cell repertoires in COVID-19 (dated by TCRdb to 2020 to 2022). Background for the entire study: Samples covering the acute and convalescent phases of COVID-19 were provided by collaborators in the United States, Italy and Spain. The material from the prospective study consisted of cDNA or gDNA derived from T cells, B-cell-depleted T cells, or PBMCs. Subjects who had been exposed to COVID-19, were actively infected with it, or had recovered from it provided the deeply sampled blood TCRbeta repertoires that made up the dataset. Sample metadata almost always included a de-identified subject ID, COVID-19 status, age in years and sex. HLA class I and class II types, where available, came from metadata supplied by the sample provider rather than from assay-based typing. The repertoires were released in a freely available public database meant as a resource for research on the immune response to SARS-CoV-2. The samples were drawn from two sources: the first 160 participants of the ongoing ImmuneRACE study, and 1,200 or so subjects contributed by 6 global collaborators. The paper as a whole reports these results and caveats: The quantity of clinical and demographic metadata differed by source and by participant and was supplied without curation.

The immunoSEQ Assay, a bias-controlled multiplex PCR, was used to amplify TCRbeta CDR3 regions from genomic DNA. In the original analysis: The number of nucleated cells in each sample was estimated by amplification of reference gene primers within the assay. Sequence reads were collapsed and filtered to measure the absolute abundance of every unique TCRbeta CDR3 rearrangement. For each sample, productive Simpson clonality was calculated as the square root of Simpson's diversity index across productive rearrangements. TCRdb mirrors the immuneACCESS table, restricted to in-frame sequences. Some clones are absent from its copies; in checked studies, under half trace to an unresolved V gene, and the reason for the others is unknown. From that table come the V and J calls and clone size; the DNA was used to work out D and trimming. This sample lists about 190,000 clones; about nine tenths were detected once. The ten most abundant clones make up 3.5% to 5% of the sample.

Trimming removed 5 bases from V and 3 bases from J; the gene matches leave 4 bases unexplained. The CDR3, from cysteine to phenylalanine, totals 14 residues. The kept DNA is CDR3 alone, 42 bases in frame from the first base. In the germline V gene (reference sequence), CDR1 corresponds to LNHDA and CDR2 to SQIVND. Comment on this clone: Its antigen is currently not known. Base qualities are not recorded, but no much larger clone differs from it by a single base.

Each collaborating institution followed its own protocols to collect whole blood in K2EDTA tubes. Collaborator samples were shipped for TCRbeta analysis as frozen whole blood, isolated PBMCs, or DNA extracted from either sample type. Sequenced input: peripheral blood. The rearrangement joined TRBV19 to TRBJ2-7, and TRBD2 matches 10 of the central bases. The clonotype comes from a woman aged 25-40 years with acute or convalescent COVID-19. The nucleotide sequence is TGTGCCAGTAGTGCTAGCGGGAGTGACTACGAGCAGTACTTC. Its amino acids are CASSASGSDYEQYF.